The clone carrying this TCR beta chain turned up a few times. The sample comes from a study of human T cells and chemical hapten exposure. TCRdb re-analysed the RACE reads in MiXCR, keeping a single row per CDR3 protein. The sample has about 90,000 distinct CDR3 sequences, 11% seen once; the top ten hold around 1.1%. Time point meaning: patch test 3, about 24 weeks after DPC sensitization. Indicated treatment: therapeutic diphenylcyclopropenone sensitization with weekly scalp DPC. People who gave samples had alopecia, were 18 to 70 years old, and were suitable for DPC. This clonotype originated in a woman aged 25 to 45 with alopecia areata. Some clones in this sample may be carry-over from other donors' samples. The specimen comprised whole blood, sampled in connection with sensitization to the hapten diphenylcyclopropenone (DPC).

Written as DNA, the CDR3 is TGTGCCAGCAGCTCCTATACTCCGAATACGCAGTATTTT. This translates into CASSSYTPNTQYF. This chain joins TRBV7-2 and TRBJ2-3; D gene ambiguous. The length of the CDR3 is 13 residues. V was clipped by 4 bases and J by 7 bases, with 12 bases between them. Germline V gene lookup returns CDR1 SGHTA and CDR2 FQGNSA.